This section outlines one T cell receptor beta chain sequence together with its context. In its sample, this clonotype was seen many times. Its antigen is unknown. It has no much larger one-base neighbor in the sample; base qualities were not kept. The library was generated by 5' RACE. Sequencing was carried out with an Illumina HiSeq 2500. A second PCR of roughly 7 to 12 cycles was performed with a sample-barcoded 5' primer and a J-beta primer mix. A unique molecular identifier was introduced onto each TCR beta cDNA molecule by a template-switch 5' adaptor carrying 12 random nucleotides. Each sample yielded at least 3 million CDR3-containing paired-end reads. First-strand cDNA synthesis was performed from all RNA using the Mint cDNA synthesis kit, with priming by a TRBC-specific oligonucleotide. All cDNA was treated with uracil-DNA glycosylase and then went through a first 18-cycle PCR with the universal primers M1SS and BC2_uni_R. In the source study's methods: Each sample was normalized by randomly selecting 1 million high-quality reads, each carrying a distinct molecular identifier. Reads sharing molecular identifiers were discarded rather than binned into consensus sequences. MiTCR, run with a Q25 quality threshold and the strictest error-elimination algorithm, handled CDR3 identification, clonotype clustering and error correction. A nonparametric unseen species model with Euler transformation was used to estimate lower-bound total TCR beta diversity. The public reads were quality trimmed at Q25 with fastp and then assembled into clones with MiXCR by TCRdb, keeping productive beta chains. Entries are consolidated by CDR3 protein sequence, retaining the most common genes and DNA. None of the V and J calls come from the authors' own analysis; TCRdb made them. Across this sample there are some 1.5 million distinct CDR3 sequences, with roughly 30% seen only once. The leading ten clones occupy 7.7% of the sample.

The data stem from a study of blood T cells in healthy people across ages (dated by TCRdb to the mid-2010s). Background on the whole study: In model experiments, template switching captured roughly one uniquely barcoded TCR beta cDNA molecule for every two T cells. To track age-related changes in TCR beta repertoire diversity, the study relied on deep sequencing normalized with unique cDNA molecular identifiers. Donors were grouped into four age groups: young (average about 15 years), middle-aged (about 38), aged (around 60) and long-lived (around 80). To avoid experimental bias, donors of different ages were spread randomly across the sequencing lanes. For two donors (one aged 18 to 30 and one aged 80 or older), the study analyzed two additional independent replicas of 1 million unique cDNA reads from the same blood draw. The paper as a whole reports these results and caveats: Estimates of total diversity based on one million sequenced T cells were regarded as lower bounds and as underestimates. Donor CMV infection status was unknown, potentially confounding age-related changes in expanded clonotypes. Bulk unsorted PBMC profiling prevented conclusive comparison of naive and antigen-experienced compartments. Compared with the aged group, more naive CD4+ T cells, fewer expanded clones and increased TCR diversity were shown by the long-lived group, suggesting age selection. As age increased, observed TCR beta diversity per million T cells dropped in a roughly linear way, and a significant reduction was already evident by age 40. The percentage of naive T cells measured by flow cytometry correlated strongly with observed TCR beta diversity.

The roughly 39 donors, aged about 6 to 95 years, were systemically healthy Caucasian individuals from Russia. Each donor gave 8 to 10 milliliters of peripheral blood, drawn into EDTA-treated Vacutainer tubes. PBMCs were isolated by Ficoll-Paque density-gradient centrifugation, with at least 7 million obtained per sample. Total RNA was extracted from PBMCs with Trizol reagent, with at least 5 micrograms obtained per sample. The percentages of naive CD45RAhigh/CD27high T cells were determined by flow cytometry on a PBMC aliquot from every donor. Looking up the germline V gene yields CDR1 SGHTA and CDR2 FQGNSA. V is pared back by 2 bases and J by 4 bases, with 11 bases lying between the germline termini. The CDR3 starts with the cysteine, ends with the phenylalanine, and has 14 residues. Just the 42-base CDR3 DNA is kept, in frame starting at base 1.

Sequences were obtained from blood. The sequence is built from TRBV7-2 and TRBJ1-2, with the D segment identity uncertain. This sequence was found in a woman in her 30s in good health. The CDR3 amino acid sequence is: CASSLPVLRYGYTF. The DNA reads TGTGCCAGCAGCTTACCGGTCTTGCGCTATGGCTACACCTTC.